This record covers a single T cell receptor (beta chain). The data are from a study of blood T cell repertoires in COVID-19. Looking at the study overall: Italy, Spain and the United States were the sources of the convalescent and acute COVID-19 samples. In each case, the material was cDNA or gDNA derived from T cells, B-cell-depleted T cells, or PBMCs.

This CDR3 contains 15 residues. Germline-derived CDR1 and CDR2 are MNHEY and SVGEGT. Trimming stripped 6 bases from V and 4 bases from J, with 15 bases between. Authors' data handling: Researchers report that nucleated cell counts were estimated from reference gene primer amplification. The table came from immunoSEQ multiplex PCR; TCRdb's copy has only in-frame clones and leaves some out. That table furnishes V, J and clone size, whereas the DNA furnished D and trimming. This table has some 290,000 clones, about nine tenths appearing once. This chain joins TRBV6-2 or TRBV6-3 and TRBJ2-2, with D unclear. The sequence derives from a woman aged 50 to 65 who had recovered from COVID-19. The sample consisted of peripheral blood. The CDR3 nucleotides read TGTGCCAGCAGCTTAGCCCGGGTCCCCACCGGGGAGCTGTTTTTT. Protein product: CASSLARVPTGELFF.